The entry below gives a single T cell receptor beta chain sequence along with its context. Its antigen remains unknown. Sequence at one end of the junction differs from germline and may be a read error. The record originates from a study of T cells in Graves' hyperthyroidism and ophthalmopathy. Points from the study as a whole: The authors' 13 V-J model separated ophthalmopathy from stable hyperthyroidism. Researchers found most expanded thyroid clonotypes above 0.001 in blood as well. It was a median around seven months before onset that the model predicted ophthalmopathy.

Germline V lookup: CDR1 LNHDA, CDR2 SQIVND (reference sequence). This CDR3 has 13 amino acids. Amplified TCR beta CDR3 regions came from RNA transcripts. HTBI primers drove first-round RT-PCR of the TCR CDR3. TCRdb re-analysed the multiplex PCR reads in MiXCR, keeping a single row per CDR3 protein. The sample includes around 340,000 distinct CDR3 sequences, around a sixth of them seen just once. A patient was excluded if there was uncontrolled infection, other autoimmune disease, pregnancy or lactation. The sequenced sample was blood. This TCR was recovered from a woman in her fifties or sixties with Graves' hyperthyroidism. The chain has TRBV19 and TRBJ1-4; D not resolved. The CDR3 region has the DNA TGTGCCACCAGGCCAGAGAGTAATGAAGAACTGTTTTTT. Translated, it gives CATRPESNEELFF.